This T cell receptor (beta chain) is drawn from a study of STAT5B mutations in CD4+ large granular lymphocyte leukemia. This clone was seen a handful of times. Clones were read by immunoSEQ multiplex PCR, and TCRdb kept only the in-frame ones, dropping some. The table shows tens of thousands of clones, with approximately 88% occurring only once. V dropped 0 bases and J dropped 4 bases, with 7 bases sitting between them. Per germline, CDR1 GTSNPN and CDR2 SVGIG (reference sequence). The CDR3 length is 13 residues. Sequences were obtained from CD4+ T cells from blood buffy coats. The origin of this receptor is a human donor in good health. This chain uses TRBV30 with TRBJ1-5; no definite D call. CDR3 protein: CAWSVLGNQPQHF. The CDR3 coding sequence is TGTGCCTGGAGTGTACTGGGAAATCAGCCCCAGCATTTT.